What follows are 22 T cell receptor beta chains derived from one specimen sequenced in a study of T-cell reconstitution after alpha-beta-depleted transplantation in children. The TCRbeta library incorporated unique molecular identifiers. TCRdb fed the PCR reads into MiXCR, producing one record per CDR3 protein. The table lists 500,000 to 600,000 distinct CDR3 sequences, 32% of them singletons. The sequences come from PBMCs from the stem cell graft donor, collected from the stem cell graft. These receptor sequences come from a human donor who donated a stem cell graft to a child with aplastic anemia.

The count of this clonotype is one. This rearrangement joins TRBV18 to TRBJ2-1, with D uncertain. The CDR3 has 13 amino acids. Germline V lookup: CDR1 KGHSH, CDR2 LQKENI. Trimming left V 1 base short and J 5 bases short, with 6 bases between. CDR3 residues: CASSPLDHNEQFF. DNA for the CDR3: TGTGCCAGCTCACCACTGGACCACAATGAGCAGTTCTTC.

In its sample, this clonotype was seen a few times. V usage is TRBV29-1 and J usage is TRBJ2-5, with D possibly being TRBD1 (6 bases). The V end was cut by 7 bases, the J end by 3 bases, with 18 bases between. This CDR3 has 14 residues. From germline, CDR1 is SQVTM and CDR2 ANQGSEA. DNA of the CDR3: TGCAGCGCCGCGGACAGCCGTGGAAAAGAGACCCAGTACTTC. Its protein is CSAADSRGKETQYF.

The genes are TRBV21-1 and TRBJ2-5; the table's TRBD2 call for D was not verified on the DNA. TRBV21-1 is an annotated pseudogene. The CDR3 is 16 amino acids. CDR3: CASSKGKGRREETQYF. DNA for the CDR3: TGTGCCAGCAGCAAAGGAAAGGGCAGGAGGGAAGAGACCCAGTACTTC.

CDR3 DNA: TGCAGCGTTGACGGTAACACTGAAGCTTTCTTT. Translated, it gives CSVDGNTEAFF. This chain joins TRBV29-1 and TRBJ1-1; D remains unclear. CDR1 is SQVTM and CDR2 is ANQGSEA in the germline V gene. The CDR3 is 11 residues long. Trimming pared 3 bases from V and 2 bases from J, leaving 4 bases between.

The rearrangement joins TRBV12-3 or TRBV12-4 to TRBJ2-1; a weak D match, TRBD2 (5 bases). The V end lost 5 bases, the J end lost 5 bases, and 7 bases lay between the germline ends. The CDR3 runs 12 residues. This chain's CDR3 is CASSSGHNEQFF. Written as DNA, the CDR3 is TGTGCCAGCAGTAGCGGACACAATGAGCAGTTCTTC.

This clonotype was counted between two and nine times. The J gene is TRBJ1-4, the V gene TRBV4-3, with TRBD1 identical over 7 bases. Trimming cost V 1 base and J 4 bases; bases outside gene matches: 3. The CDR3 length is 15 residues. Germline V gene sequence: CDR1 LGHNA, CDR2 YSLEER. CDR3 amino acids: CASSQARQGNEKLFF. The CDR3 DNA follows: TGCGCCAGCAGCCAAGCTAGACAGGGTAATGAAAAACTGTTTTTT.

The chain uses TRBV18 and TRBJ2-5; no reliable D call. The ends were cut back, 2 bases at V and 1 base at J, with 5 bases in the middle. Germline V lookup: CDR1 KGHSH, CDR2 LQKENI. The CDR3 length is 13 residues. The DNA for the CDR3 is TGTGCCAGCTCACCAATGCTCCAAGAGACCCAGTACTTC. The encoded protein is CASSPMLQETQYF.

The table lists this clonotype with a few counts. The genes are TRBV27 and TRBJ2-3; 8 bases line up with TRBD1. The CDR3 is made up of 18 amino acids. Germline-derived CDR1 and CDR2 are MNHEY and SMNVEV (reference sequence). The ends lost 10 bases at V and 0 bases at J; junction bases unmatched: 18. The CDR3 bases are TGTGCCAACTCCCGCCGGACAGGGCTTGTTCAGAGCACAGATACGCAGTATTTT. Translation gives CANSRRTGLVQSTDTQYF.

The chain has TRBV9 and TRBJ1-5, with D possibly TRBD1 on 6 matching bases. CDR1 SGDLS and CDR2 YYNGEE come from the germline V gene. The CDR3 is made up of 15 amino acids. Trimming took off 2 bases at V and 1 base at J, with 10 bases between the two ends. CDR3 sequence reads: CASSVGTLSNQPQHF. In nucleotides, the CDR3 is TGTGCCAGCAGCGTGGGGACACTGAGCAATCAGCCCCAGCATTTT.

This chain joins TRBV6-1 and TRBJ2-3; perhaps TRBD1 as D (5 bases). CDR3 length: 15 amino acids. Germline lookup yields CDR1 MNHNS and CDR2 SASEGT. V lost 6 bases and J lost 0, with 13 bases in between. In DNA form, the CDR3 reads TGTGCCAGCAGGTCACAGGCCCCTAGCACAGATACGCAGTATTTT. Its translation is CASRSQAPSTDTQYF.

This clonotype has more than one count but fewer than ten. The rearrangement uses TRBV20-1 and TRBJ1-1; TRBD1 might be the D (5 bases). The ends were cut back, 3 bases at V and 4 bases at J, with 12 bases in the middle. The germline V gene has CDR1 DFQATT and CDR2 SNEGSKA (reference sequence). This CDR3 has 13 amino acids. The CDR3 coding sequence is TGCAGTGCTAGTCGGTTGGGGGGCACTGAAGCTTTCTTT. Translating it yields CSASRLGGTEAFF.

This clonotype has more than one count but fewer than ten. The rearrangement joins TRBV4-3 to TRBJ2-4, with 10 bases matching TRBD2. CDR1 is LGHNA, CDR2 YSLEER, per germline. The junction had 11 bases not matched to a gene; V was cut back by 1 base and J by 2 bases. The CDR3 has 19 amino acids. CDR3 sequence: CASSQGVAGGRSPKNIQYF. CDR3 DNA sequence: TGCGCCAGCAGCCAAGGGGTAGCGGGAGGTCGTTCCCCCAAAAACATTCAGTACTTC.

The chain uses TRBV20-1 and TRBJ1-1; D not certain. CDR1 is DFQATT, CDR2 SNEGSKA, per germline (reference sequence). The CDR3 loop spans 11 amino acids. Trimming removed 6 bases from V and 7 bases from J, with 12 bases in between. The CDR3 loop is CSAHGGFEAFF. DNA for the CDR3: TGCAGTGCCCATGGAGGCTTTGAAGCTTTCTTT.

This clonotype showed up just once. The gene calls are TRBV11-3 and TRBJ1-3, with 7 bases fitting TRBD1. V lost 2 bases, J lost 1 base, and 5 bases stayed unmatched. The CDR3 spans 16 residues. Germline CDR1 is SGHNT and CDR2 is YENEEA. The CDR3 nucleotides are TGTGCCAGCAGCTTATTTGGGACAGAATCTGGAAACACCATATATTTT. Encoded protein: CASSLFGTESGNTIYF.

This clonotype was seen only a few times. V usage is TRBV20-1 and J usage is TRBJ2-1; TRBD2 matches 7 bases. Germline CDR1 reads DFQATT; CDR2 reads SNEGSKA (reference sequence). The CDR3 spans 13 residues. Here the CDR3 DNA reads TGCCCCAACCGGGCTAGCGGCCCCAATGAGCAGTTCTTC. Translation gives CPNRASGPNEQFF.

J is TRBJ1-1 and V is TRBV15; 9 nucleotides align to TRBD1. The CDR3 is 15 amino acids. CDR1 and CDR2 (germline): LNHNV, YYDKDF (reference sequence). V was pared by 1 base and J by 5 bases, with 5 bases of the junction left unmatched. Here the CDR3 reads CATSRVTGGGTEAFF. In DNA form, the CDR3 reads TGTGCCACCAGCAGAGTGACAGGGGGGGGTACTGAAGCTTTCTTT.

The sample holds a few counts of this clonotype. The chain combines TRBV5-1 with TRBJ2-3; D remains unclear. Germline V lookup: CDR1 SGHRS, CDR2 YFSETQ. CDR3 length equals 15 residues. V was cut by 4 bases and J by 0 bases, with 12 bases left in between. CDR3 region: CASSPSSTSTDTQYF. CDR3 in DNA: TGCGCCAGCAGCCCCTCAAGCACTAGCACAGATACGCAGTATTTT. Full variable domain (missing parts from reference TRBV5-1 and TRBJ2-3): KAGVTQTPRYLIKTRGQQVTLSCSPISGHRSVSWYQQTPGQGLQFLFEYFSETQRNKGNFPGRFSGRQFSNSRSEMNVSTLELGDSALYLCASSPSSTSTDTQYFGPGTRLTVL.

This chain joins TRBV15 and TRBJ1-5; D gene unclear. Germline V gene lookup returns CDR1 LNHNV and CDR2 YYDKDF (reference sequence). The CDR3 runs to 16 residues. The V gene lost 0 bases and the J gene lost 0 bases, with 9 bases spanning the gap. The CDR3 DNA is TGTGCCACCAGCAGAGATCGCAGCTATAGCAATCAGCCCCAGCATTTT. Translated, it gives CATSRDRSYSNQPQHF.

This clonotype was observed a few times. This chain connects TRBV5-5 to TRBJ1-2; D is ambiguous. The CDR3 has 15 residues. The germline CDR1 and CDR2 sequences are SGHKS and YYEKEE (reference sequence). V lost 0 bases, J lost 0 bases, and 9 bases lay in between. The CDR3 is CASSLGPLANYGYTF. The CDR3 DNA follows: TGTGCCAGCAGCTTGGGGCCGCTCGCTAACTATGGCTACACCTTC.

Worth noting for this clonotype: This clone may be a read error of a much larger clone one base away. The rearrangement uses TRBV6-1 and TRBJ2-5, with TRBD1 identical over 8 bases. Germline CDR1 and CDR2: MNHNS and SASEGT. The J segment lost 3 bases and the V segment lost 0 bases, leaving 15 bases of the junction unmatched. The CDR3 contains 19 residues. As DNA, the CDR3 is TGTGCCAGCAGTGAAGCTTCATTTGGAAGGTCGGACAGGGAAGAGACCCAGTACTTC. Protein product: CASSEASFGRSDREETQYF.

The rearrangement uses TRBV11-2 and TRBJ2-1; 11 nucleotides match TRBD1. V gave up 4 bases and J gave up 8 bases; unmatched junction bases: 16. CDR1 and CDR2 from the germline V gene are SGHAT and FQNNGV. This CDR3 is built from 18 residues. This chain's CDR3 is CASSSTGTGGGSKDEQFF. The CDR3 nucleotides are TGTGCCAGCAGCTCCACAGGGACAGGGGGAGGGTCTAAAGATGAGCAGTTCTTC.

V and J are TRBV5-1 and TRBJ2-1; 9 bases agree with TRBD1. This CDR3 has 12 amino acids. Germline trimming cut 8 bases from V and 8 bases from J; bases unmatched to any gene: 5. Per germline, CDR1 SGHRS and CDR2 YFSETQ. This CDR3 reads CASSTGGDEQFF. The CDR3 DNA is TGCGCCAGTTCTACAGGGGGCGATGAGCAGTTCTTC.